This record looks at one TCR beta chain sequence and its context. Multiplex touch-down PCR with TRB-A/B primers amplified rearranged V-D-J TRB sequences. TCRdb re-analysed the multiplex PCR reads in MiXCR, keeping a single row per CDR3 protein. The sample carries several thousand distinct CDR3 sequences, about 53% recorded once. This record belongs to a study of T cell repertoires in aging, cancer and after chemotherapy. The template was genomic DNA from peripheral blood, not RNA. The CDR3 has 14 amino acids. Trimming cost V 7 bases and J 4 bases, with 14 bases left between them. Germline values: CDR1 LNHDA, CDR2 SQIVND (reference sequence).

V is TRBV19 and J is TRBJ1-5; D may be TRBD1 (6 bases). The receptor was derived from a human donor with a solid tumor. Material: blood. For the CDR3, the DNA is TGTGCCAGTACCGGGAGACAGGAGAATCAGCCCCAGCATTTT. Its translation is CASTGRQENQPQHF.